Listed below are T cell receptor beta chains from one sample, sequenced in a study of OX40 agonist ivuxolimab in advanced cancers. Assay: immunoSEQ multiplex PCR; the TCRdb copy retains only in-frame clones and omits some. Of about 14,000 clones listed, 82% are singletons. The sample was CD4+ or CD8+ T cells sorted from blood, taken in a trial of the OX40 agonist ivuxolimab. Source of these receptors: an adult with an advanced solid tumor such as melanoma, head and neck, liver or kidney cancer. The conserved cysteine and the conserved F or W are not part of the CDR3 here. The order of the fields is V gene, CDR3 protein.

v_call: TRBV5-8
cdr3_aa: ASTFGILNTEAF

v_call: TRBV7-2
cdr3_aa: ASSYTVDSYEQY

v_call: TRBV4-2
cdr3_aa: ASSQSGTGANYGYT

v_call: TRBV7-2
cdr3_aa: ASSQTGGGTEAF

v_call: TRBV9
cdr3_aa: ASSSGANVLT

v_call: TRBV29-1
cdr3_aa: SVIGDGNTIY

v_call: TRBV19
cdr3_aa: ASTPNRGRGTDTQY

v_call: TRBV5-1
cdr3_aa: ASSLADGVAGREQY

v_call: TRBV4-1
cdr3_aa: ASSQEANRGGGNTIY

v_call: TRBV13
cdr3_aa: ASSFGQGLNEKLF

v_call: TRBV7-3
cdr3_aa: ASSLTQGGRSQEQY

v_call: TRBV9
cdr3_aa: ASSAGTGLYEQY

v_call: TRBV15
cdr3_aa: ATSRGYNEQF

v_call: TRBV21-1
cdr3_aa: ASSRGTEAF

v_call: TRBV7-3
cdr3_aa: ASSLVGRAAYNEQF

v_call: TRBV7-9
cdr3_aa: ASKAGLETDTQY

v_call: TRBV11-1
cdr3_aa: ASSLVGRGYEQY

v_call: TRBV9
cdr3_aa: ASSRSRSNEQF

v_call: TRBV27
cdr3_aa: ASSFKQY

v_call: TRBV9
cdr3_aa: ASGGNEQF

v_call: TRBV5-6
cdr3_aa: ASSALTQASNQPQH

v_call: TRBV6-5
cdr3_aa: ASSYSNRAETEAF

v_call: TRBV19
cdr3_aa: ASSIEVLDSGGTQY

v_call: TRBV9
cdr3_aa: ASSASDRGKVNYGYT

v_call: TRBV7-8
cdr3_aa: ASSTSGTGYGYT

v_call: TRBV20-1
cdr3_aa: SATTGSEQY

v_call: TRBV7-3
cdr3_aa: ASSLGTGKFNEQF

v_call: TRBV5-1
cdr3_aa: ASSFTSSRSYEQY

v_call: TRBV4-3
cdr3_aa: ASSFEAYSEQY

v_call: TRBV13
cdr3_aa: ASSGQGDQGYT

v_call: TRBV5-4
cdr3_aa: ASSTIGIETQY

v_call: TRBV5-1
cdr3_aa: ASSLNSAAIVETQY

v_call: TRBV19
cdr3_aa: ASSTRTEISSGANVLT

v_call: TRBV10-3
cdr3_aa: AISTGTQRTDTQY

v_call: TRBV6-5
cdr3_aa: ASRPGGGAEAF

v_call: TRBV15
cdr3_aa: ATSRVPPGQGTEQY

v_call: TRBV28
cdr3_aa: ASSLLGLNTEAF

v_call: TRBV29-1
cdr3_aa: SVEGVAETQY

v_call: TRBV10-2
cdr3_aa: ASSDRTSTGELF

v_call: TRBV28
cdr3_aa: ASSLVSLQETQY

v_call: TRBV15
cdr3_aa: ATSSPYSGNTIY

v_call: TRBV6-5
cdr3_aa: ASSPQTEAF

v_call: TRBV29-1
cdr3_aa: SVLPYLAGGAEAQETQY

v_call: TRBV10-3
cdr3_aa: AISEHGVYEKLF